The 2 T cell receptor beta chains listed next were all sequenced from one sample in a study of T cell responses to AZD1222 COVID-19 vaccine (dated by TCRdb to the early 2020s). Explained via the paper, the time point label denotes: baseline before first vaccination. The library was generated by the immunoSEQ multiplex PCR assay. TCRdb holds this immuneACCESS table with in-frame rearrangements only. Some clones are missing; in checked studies, unresolved V genes explain under half, and the rest has no known cause. Counted in this sample were about 150,000 clones; about 88% of them appeared once. The ten largest clones represent approximately 19% of the sample. The sequencing used peripheral blood, collected on day 0 of AZD1222 vaccination. The receptors here all came from an adult in good health.

The V and J genes are TRBV18 and TRBJ1-6; 7 bases are shared with TRBD1. J gave up 8 bases and V 1 base, and 5 bases lay outside the gene matches. CDR1 and CDR2 (germline): KGHSH, LQKENI. The CDR3 loop spans 15 amino acids. CDR3 bases: TGTGCCAGCTCACCACGAAGACAGGGCGATTCACCCCTCCACTTT. Amino acid sequence: CASSPRRQGDSPLHF.

The genes are TRBV9 and TRBJ2-7; 7 bases align to TRBD1. The CDR3 is 14 residues long. Per germline, CDR1 SGDLS and CDR2 YYNGEE. The V segment lost 2 bases and the J segment 1 base; nucleotides outside the gene matches: 3. The CDR3 nucleotides read TGTGCCAGCAGCGTTATGGGACAGTCCTACGAGCAGTACTTC. It translates to CASSVMGQSYEQYF.